These 5 T cell receptor beta chains came from one sample sequenced in a study of blood T cell repertoires in COVID-19. Repertoires were generated with immunoSEQ multiplex PCR, while TCRdb's copy carries only in-frame clones and drops some. The sample yields 200,000 to 300,000 clones, 70% to 90% seen once. The specimen was peripheral blood. The receptor source for this set is a woman in her twenties or thirties with COVID-19, enrolled during active disease.

In its sample, this clone was seen once. This sequence joins TRBV7-9 and TRBJ1-3; 7 positions match TRBD1. The germline CDR1 and CDR2 sequences are SEHNR and FQNEAQ (reference sequence). The ends lost 4 bases at V and 4 bases at J; junction bases unmatched: 7. CDR3 length equals 15 residues. DNA for the CDR3: TGTGCCAGCAGCTCCCCGACAGGGTACGGAAACACCATATATTTT. Encoded protein: CASSSPTGYGNTIYF.

The chain couples TRBV6-5 to TRBJ1-2, with 10 bases lining up with TRBD1. The J segment lost 7 bases and the V segment lost 6 bases, leaving 5 bases of the junction unmatched. The V gene's germline CDR1 is MNHEY and CDR2 SVGAGI. This CDR3 has 13 residues. CDR3 region: CASSAGTGAGYTF. The CDR3 nucleotides read TGTGCCAGCAGCGCAGGGACAGGGGCTGGCTACACCTTC.

This rearrangement joins TRBV4-2 to TRBJ1-1; D not resolved. Germline V gene lookup returns CDR1 LGHNA and CDR2 YNFKEQ. The V end was cut by 1 base, the J end by 1 base, with 4 bases between. This CDR3 comprises 13 residues. CDR3 sequence reads: CASSQVRNTEAFF. CDR3 bases: TGTGCCAGCAGCCAAGTCCGGAACACTGAAGCTTTCTTT.

The chain uses TRBV2 and TRBJ2-5; the D is unclear. CDR3 size: 14 residues. Deletions cut 5 bases from V and 2 bases from J, with 12 bases between. The germline V gene has CDR1 SNHLY and CDR2 FYNNEI. CDR3 loop: CASSPPLTQETQYF. As DNA, the CDR3 is TGTGCCAGCAGTCCACCACTCACTCAAGAGACCCAGTACTTC.

A single count supports this clone. V is TRBV7-2 and J is TRBJ1-4; TRBD1 matches at 7 bases. CDR1 is SGHTA and CDR2 is FQGNSA in the germline V gene. V lost 5 bases to trimming and J lost 3 bases; unmatched junction nucleotides: 3. CDR3 length equals 14 residues. This chain's CDR3 is CASSRTGANEKLFF. CDR3 DNA: TGTGCCAGCAGCCGCACAGGGGCTAATGAAAAACTGTTTTTT. The variable domain in full, completed from reference TRBV7-2 and TRBJ1-4, reads GAGVSQSPSNKVTEKGKDVELRCDPISGHTALYWYRQSLGQGLEFLIYFQGNSAPDKSGLPSDRFSAERTGGSVSTLTIQRTQQEDSAVYLCASSRTGANEKLFFGSGTQLSVL.